This T cell receptor beta chain was recovered during a study of T cell repertoires in cytomegalovirus infection. The germline CDR1 and CDR2 sequences are SGHTA and FQGNSA. The CDR3 runs to 17 residues. A note on this clonotype: Germline is not matched at one junction end, which may reflect a read error.

TCRdb redid the calling of the reads with MiXCR, one entry per CDR3 protein. The table shows approximately 400,000 distinct CDR3 sequences, with approximately 33% occurring only once. This TCR came from a human donor in good health (CMV status not recorded). Some clones in this sample may be carry-over from other donors' samples. Sample: PBMCs. This chain connects TRBV7-2 to TRBJ1-5, with 10 bases matching TRBD1. The CDR3 is CASSWDRGHNSNQPQHW. DNA for the CDR3: TGTGCCAGCAGCTGGGACAGGGGTCATAATAGCAATCAGCCCCAGCATTGG.